Each of the 13 T cell receptor beta chains below was sequenced from the same sample in a study of blood T cell repertoires in COVID-19. TCRdb's table, derived via immunoSEQ multiplex PCR, lists solely in-frame clones and lacks some. In the table there are about 110,000 clones, roughly 84% of which are singletons. Input material: peripheral blood. These receptors were collected from a human donor in a cohort sampled during active COVID-19.

CDR3: CASTRQGANTDTQYF. Written as DNA, the CDR3 is TGCGCCAGCACCCGACAGGGGGCGAACACAGATACGCAGTATTTT. This chain links TRBV4-1 with TRBJ2-3; the match to TRBD1 covers 10 bases. The ends lost 7 bases at V and 2 bases at J; junction bases unmatched: 6. Germline lookup yields CDR1 MGHRA and CDR2 YSYEKL. This CDR3 is 15 amino acids long.

This chain connects TRBV3-1 (or the pseudogene TRBV3-2) to TRBJ1-1; D is unclear. In germline, CDR1 is LGHDT, CDR2 YNNKEL (reference sequence). Trimming took 1 base from V and 4 from J, leaving 10 bases between them. CDR3 size: 14 residues. CDR3: CASSQVPGSTEAFF. The CDR3 region has the DNA TGTGCCAGCAGCCAAGTGCCGGGGAGCACTGAAGCTTTCTTT.

In DNA, the CDR3 is TGTGCCAGCGGGACGACAGGGCGGGTCGGCTACACCTTC. Protein: CASGTTGRVGYTF. The chain combines TRBV28 with TRBJ1-2; 7 bases map to TRBD1. This CDR3 spans 13 amino acids. CDR1 MDHEN and CDR2 SYDVKM come from the germline V gene. V lost 8 bases and J lost 8; bases outside the gene matches: 11.

The chain is built from TRBV27 and TRBJ1-1, with no clear D. Germline assignment: CDR1 MNHEY and CDR2 SMNVEV (reference sequence). Trimming removed 4 bases at V and 4 bases at J, with 13 bases between. The CDR3 is 14 residues long. In DNA, the CDR3 is TGTGCCAGCAGTTCGTACAGACAACTCACTGAAGCTTTCTTT. It is translated as CASSSYRQLTEAFF.

The chain combines TRBV6-2 or TRBV6-3 with TRBJ1-5; D possibly corresponds to TRBD1 (5 bases). Per the germline V gene, CDR1 is MNHEY and CDR2 is SVGEGT. The V end was cut by 6 bases, the J end by 6 bases, with 12 bases between. This CDR3 is 13 amino acids long. The CDR3 coding sequence is TGTGCCAGCAGCCTTGGGGGGACTCAGCCCCAGCATTTT. It yields the protein CASSLGGTQPQHF.

This chain joins TRBV5-6 and TRBJ1-1; 7 positions agree with TRBD1. Germline V CDR1 and CDR2: SGHDT, YYEEEE. The CDR3 consists of 15 residues. J lost 7 bases, V lost 3 bases, and 12 bases had no gene match. CDR3 in DNA: TGTGCCAGCAGCTGGGACAGCGGTCGGGTAGGTGAAGCTTTCTTT. This sequence encodes CASSWDSGRVGEAFF. The variable domain in full, with the rest retrieved from reference TRBV5-6 and TRBJ1-1, is DAGVTQSPTHLIKTRGQQVTLRCSPKSGHDTVSWYQQALGQGPQFIFQYYEEEERQRGNFPDRFSGHQFPNYSSELNVNALLLGDSALYLCASSWDSGRVGEAFFGQGTRLTVV.

For the CDR3, the DNA is TGCGCCAGCACGGGGGGGAAAATCGATGAGCAGTTCTTC. Amino acids: CASTGGKIDEQFF. The chain couples TRBV5-1 to TRBJ2-1; 8 bases are a match to TRBD2. There are 13 residues in the CDR3. Germline lookup yields CDR1 SGHRS and CDR2 YFSETQ. J was trimmed by 8 bases and V by 6 bases; bases with no gene match: 7.

The chain links TRBV3-1 (or the pseudogene TRBV3-2) to TRBJ2-7; 7 bases align to TRBD1. The CDR3 consists of 14 residues. J gave up 3 bases and V 6 bases, and 8 bases lay outside the gene matches. Per the germline V gene, CDR1 is LGHDT and CDR2 is YNNKEL (reference sequence). The CDR3 sequence: CASRGSRDSYEQYF. The CDR3 DNA follows: TGTGCCAGCAGAGGGTCCCGGGACAGCTACGAGCAGTACTTC.

CDR3 loop: CASSVQGAANEKLFF. In DNA, the CDR3 is TGTGCCAGCAGCGTGCAGGGGGCAGCTAATGAAAAACTGTTTTTT. This chain uses TRBV5-4 with TRBJ1-4; 8 nucleotides agree with TRBD1. The CDR3 contains 15 residues. Per germline, CDR1 SGHNT and CDR2 YYREEE (reference sequence). After removal of 4 bases from V and 3 bases from J, the junction contained 5 bases not matched to a gene.

The chain employs TRBV7-3 and TRBJ2-2; TRBD2 matches at 14 bases. Germline values: CDR1 SGHTA, CDR2 FQGTGA. The length of the CDR3 is 17 residues. V gave up 3 bases and J gave up 4 bases; unmatched junction bases: 4. CDR3 in amino acids: CASSFGLAGGITGELFF. The CDR3 DNA follows: TGTGCCAGCAGCTTTGGACTAGCGGGAGGCATCACCGGGGAGCTGTTTTTT.

The rearrangement uses TRBV15 and TRBJ1-4, with D tentatively TRBD1 (5 bases). Germline V gene data show CDR1 as LNHNV and CDR2 as YYDKDF (reference sequence). The CDR3 covers 15 residues. The V end lost 2 bases, the J end lost 5 bases, and 12 bases lay between the germline ends. DNA for the CDR3: TGTGCCACCAGCAGATGGGCAGGGAACAATGAAAAACTGTTTTTT. Its protein is CATSRWAGNNEKLFF. Variable domain in full (rest from reference TRBV15 and TRBJ1-4): DAMVIQNPRYQVTQFGKPVTLSCSQTLNHNVMYWYQQKSSQAPKLLFHYYDKDFNNEADTPDNFQSRRPNTSFCFLDIRSPGLGDTAMYLCATSRWAGNNEKLFFGSGTQLSVL.

This clone was detected only once. The chain couples TRBV7-2 to TRBJ2-5; 13 nucleotides agree with TRBD2. J gave up 5 bases and V 3 bases, and 3 bases lay outside the gene matches. The CDR3 is 15 residues long. Germline CDR1 SGHTA, CDR2 FQGNSA. As DNA, the CDR3 is TGTGCCAGCAGCTTGACTAGCGGGAGGATGGAGACCCAGTACTTC. Protein: CASSLTSGRMETQYF.

This clone has a single count. The chain carries TRBV7-8 and TRBJ2-2; 9 positions agree with TRBD1. CDR1 SGHVS and CDR2 FQNEAQ come from the germline V gene. CDR3 length equals 15 residues. The J segment lost 3 bases and the V segment lost 3 bases, leaving 2 bases of the junction unmatched. CDR3 DNA: TGTGCCAGCAGCTTCGACAGGGGGGACACCGGGGAGCTGTTTTTT. It yields the protein CASSFDRGDTGELFF.